Below are 9 T cell receptor beta chains sequenced from a single sample in a study of T cell changes during pregnancy in multiple sclerosis. Clones were read by immunoSEQ multiplex PCR, and TCRdb kept only the in-frame ones, dropping some. The repertoire holds around 62,000 clones, with about nine tenths as singletons. The specimen was peripheral blood, collected in the third trimester of pregnancy. These receptors came from a female donor with multiple sclerosis, enrolled in a pregnancy study.

The chain is built from TRBV29-1 and TRBJ1-5, with D possibly being TRBD1 (5 bases). The CDR3 runs 14 residues. CDR1 SQVTM and CDR2 ANQGSEA come from the germline V gene. CDR3 amino acids: CSAGDSGLDQPQHF. CDR3 in DNA: TGCAGTGCTGGAGACAGTGGGCTTGATCAGCCCCAGCATTTT.

Only one count was recorded for this clone. The chain joins TRBV27 to TRBJ1-5; D call uncertain. Trimming took off 4 bases at V and 7 bases at J, with 8 bases between the two ends. There are 12 residues in the CDR3. Germline loops: CDR1 MNHEY, CDR2 SMNVEV (reference sequence). CDR3 region: CASSSTRQPQHF. Here the CDR3 DNA reads TGTGCCAGCAGTTCCACTAGGCAGCCCCAGCATTTT.

V gene TRBV12-5 combines with J gene TRBJ2-7, with 9 bases matching TRBD2. CDR3 size: 15 residues. The germline gives CDR1 LGHNT, CDR2 FRNRAP. V shed 1 base, J shed 5 bases, and the junction held 6 bases outside the gene matches. The CDR3 sequence: CASGLGSGGHNEQYF. The CDR3 DNA sequence: TGTGCTAGTGGTTTGGGGAGCGGGGGGCATAACGAGCAGTACTTC.

The chain has TRBV6-5 and TRBJ2-7, with 7 bases identical to TRBD1. Germline V gene sequence: CDR1 MNHEY, CDR2 SVGAGI. With V trimmed by 6 bases and J by 6 bases, 14 bases remained unmatched. CDR3 length: 15 amino acids. CDR3 DNA: TGTGCCAGCAGGTCAGGGGGATATGAGTTCGGCGAGCAGTACTTC. This translates into CASRSGGYEFGEQYF.

The V and J genes are TRBV6-5 and TRBJ2-7; 9 nucleotides agree with TRBD2. The V gene end was trimmed by 6 bases and the J gene end by 5 bases; junction bases not matched to a gene: 11. This CDR3 spans 15 amino acids. The germline CDR1 and CDR2 sequences are MNHEY and SVGAGI. The CDR3 reads CASRPLTSGDHEQYF. The DNA of the CDR3 is TGTGCCAGCAGGCCCCTGACTAGCGGAGATCACGAGCAGTACTTC.

The rearrangement links TRBV5-1 to TRBJ2-7; 9 positions match TRBD2. The CDR3 is made up of 17 amino acids. Germline loops: CDR1 SGHRS, CDR2 YFSETQ. V trimming: 4 bases; J trimming: 1 base; junction bases outside the gene matches: 12. CDR3 coding DNA: TGCGCCAGCAGCCCAACATTTAGCGGGAGTTCTTCCTACGAGCAGTACTTC. The encoded protein is CASSPTFSGSSSYEQYF.

CDR3 nucleotide sequence: TGTGCCACCAGCAGGCGACAGGGGGTAGACGAGCAGTACTTC. It specifies CATSRRQGVDEQYF. The gene calls are TRBV15 and TRBJ2-7; 9 nucleotides line up with TRBD1. The V gene's germline CDR1 is LNHNV and CDR2 YYDKDF (reference sequence). The ends lost 3 bases at V and 5 bases at J; junction bases unmatched: 5. The length of the CDR3 is 14 residues.

The chain employs TRBV30 and TRBJ2-7, with TRBD1 as a possible D gene (5 bases). The germline V gene has CDR1 GTSNPN and CDR2 SVGIG (reference sequence). V was clipped by 4 bases and J by 3 bases, with 7 bases between them. This CDR3 spans 11 amino acids. Written as DNA, the CDR3 is TGTGCCTGGACAGGGAACTACGAGCAGTACTTC. Its translation is CAWTGNYEQYF.

The chain is built from TRBV14 and TRBJ2-7, with D uncertain. The ends were cut back, 0 bases at V and 7 bases at J, with 13 bases in the middle. The germline V gene has CDR1 SGHDN and CDR2 FVKESK. The CDR3 contains 14 residues. Here the CDR3 reads CASSQDFYGFEQYF. The CDR3 DNA reads as TGTGCCAGCAGCCAAGATTTCTACGGGTTTGAGCAGTACTTC. Variable domain in full (rest from reference TRBV14 and TRBJ2-7): EAGVTQFPSHSVIEKGQTVTLRCDPISGHDNLYWYRRVMGKEIKFLLHFVKESKQDESGMPNNRFLAERTGGTYSTLKVQPAELEDSGVYFCASSQDFYGFEQYFGPGTRLTVT.